This TCR beta chain came from a study of blood T cell repertoires in COVID-19. Turning to the study itself: Specimens from acute and convalescent COVID-19 originated in the United States, Italy and Spain. From T cells, B-cell-depleted T cells, or PBMCs came the material, which was cDNA or gDNA.

Germline values: CDR1 SNHLY, CDR2 FYNNEI. Trimming took 4 bases from V and 6 from J; bases not matched to a gene: 11. The CDR3 runs to 16 residues. This clone has just one count. In the original workflow: Quantification of nucleated cells was approximated via reference gene primer amplification. Profiling relied on immunoSEQ multiplex PCR, and the TCRdb table lists in-frame clones only, not all of them. D and trimming come from the DNA, and the V and J calls and clone size come from that table. The sample has fewer than 250,000 clones; roughly 82% are singletons. The sample was peripheral blood. The rearrangement links TRBV2 to TRBJ1-5; 8 positions match TRBD1. The receptor was derived from a woman at least 80 years old with COVID-19, enrolled during active disease. The CDR3 DNA is TGTGCCAGCAGTGGATCCCCGACAGGGGAGGGTCAGCCCCAGCATTTT. The encoded protein is CASSGSPTGEGQPQHF. The whole variable domain, remainder taken from reference TRBV2 and TRBJ1-5, is EPEVTQTPSHQVTQMGQEVILRCVPISNHLYFYWYRQILGQKVEFLVSFYNNEISEKSEIFDDQFSVERPDGSNFTLKIRSTKLEDSAMYFCASSGSPTGEGQPQHFGDGTRLSIL.